This T cell receptor beta chain was documented in a study of graft-versus-host responses after intestinal transplantation. Study-wide findings and caveats: Circulating GvH clones peaking coincided with falling HvG clones soon after transplant.

About this clone: Its antigen is unidentified.

Data came from immunoSEQ multiplex PCR; TCRdb stores just in-frame clones and leaves some out. The table includes about 51,000 clones, 90% to 95% detected once. The junction had 7 bases not matched to a gene; V was cut back by 8 bases and J by 10 bases. Germline V lookup: CDR1 MNHEY, CDR2 SMNVEV (reference sequence). This CDR3 is 13 amino acids long. The input for sequencing was unstimulated CD8+ T cells sorted from spleen or lymph node cells, taken before transplant. The sequence came from a human donor who was the organ donor for an intestinal transplant. The chain combines TRBV27 with TRBJ1-6; TRBD1 matches at 8 bases. DNA for the CDR3: TGTGCCAGCGCGGGGACAGGATTCTCACCCCTCCACTTT. Its protein product is CASAGTGFSPLHF.